This paragraph reports one T cell receptor beta chain. Its antigen is unidentified. This CDR3 has 15 amino acids. Trimming took off 5 bases at V and 7 bases at J, with 20 bases between the two ends. Germline V gives CDR1 SNHLY, CDR2 FYNNEI. Arm-PCR of CDR3 regions with iRepertoire HTBI primers generated TCR beta libraries. TCRdb called the multiplex PCR reads again in MiXCR, with one record for every CDR3 protein. The sample holds fewer than 450,000 distinct CDR3 sequences; around 22% are singletons and the top ten take 26%. This record comes from a study of regulatory T cells in long-lasting Graves disease. Whole-study context: Positivity for TSH receptor antibodies plus over 5 years of antithyroid drugs meant persistent Graves' disease.

Stated time point: persistent/refractory GD, antithyroid drugs over 5 years with positive TRAb. Extracted RNA from PBMCs served as the source of the TCR library. EDTA tubes were used for drawing nine milliliters of peripheral blood. Points from the study as a whole: For persistent Graves' patients, TCR diversity was lower than for newly diagnosed ones.

The rearrangement links TRBV2 to TRBJ1-2; maybe TRBD1 (5 bases). The sequence came from a female donor with Graves disease. The source was peripheral blood mononuclear cells (PBMCs), collected when the disease was refractory, from a patient treated with antithyroid drugs. The CDR3 loop reads CASSQQDKQLGGYTF. The DNA for the CDR3 is TGTGCCAGCAGTCAACAGGACAAACAGCTGGGTGGCTACACCTTC.